This T cell receptor (beta chain) was observed in a study of Ad26.COV2.S vaccination and SARS-CoV-2 variants. Overall study: Dosing was one shot or two shots 56 days apart. Study-wide findings and caveats: TCR breadth and depth analyses may have underestimated total T cell responses. Vaccinees displayed broader spike-specific TCR repertoires than placebo recipients.

Note on this clone: Its antigen is as yet unknown.

Specified treatment: over 15 received Ad26.COV2.S at low or high dose, single or two shots; about 5 received placebo; per-sample allocation not given. Sampling happened 63 days after the first vaccine or placebo injection. An Ad26 vector that expressed Wuhan-strain SARS-CoV-2 spike constituted the vaccine. The CDR3 length is 15 residues. Germline trimming cut 3 bases from V and 2 bases from J; bases unmatched to any gene: 6. Germline V gene lookup returns CDR1 SGHTA and CDR2 FQGNSA. Sequencing used immunoSEQ multiplex PCR; TCRdb keeps in-frame clones, though not all of them. The table records about 480,000 clones, about 83% of them present only once.

This sequence joins TRBV7-2 and TRBJ2-7, with TRBD2 matching over 8 bases. The starting material was peripheral blood, obtained in a trial of Ad26.COV2.S vaccine versus placebo. The TCR sequence derives from a person between 18 and 59 years old who received the Ad26.COV2.S COVID-19 vaccine or a placebo. CDR3 nucleotides: TGTGCCAGCAGCTTCTATAGCGGGGCGACCTACGAGCAGTACTTC. It specifies CASSFYSGATYEQYF.